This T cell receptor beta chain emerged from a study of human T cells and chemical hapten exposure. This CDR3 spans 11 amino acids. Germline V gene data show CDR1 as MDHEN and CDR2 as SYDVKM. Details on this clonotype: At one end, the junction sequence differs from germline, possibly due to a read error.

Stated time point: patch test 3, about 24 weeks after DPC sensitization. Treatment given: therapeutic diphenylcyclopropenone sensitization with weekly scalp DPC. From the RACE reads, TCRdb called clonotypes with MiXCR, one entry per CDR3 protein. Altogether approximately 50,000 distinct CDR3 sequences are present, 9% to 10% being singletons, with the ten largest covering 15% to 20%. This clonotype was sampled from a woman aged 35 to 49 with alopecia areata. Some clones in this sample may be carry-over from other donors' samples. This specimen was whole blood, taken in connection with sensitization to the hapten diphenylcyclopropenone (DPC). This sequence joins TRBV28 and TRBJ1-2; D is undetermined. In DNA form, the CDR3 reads TGTGCCAGCAGTCCCGGGTATGACTACACCTTC. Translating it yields CASSPGYDYTF.